A single sample is the source of the 14 T cell receptor beta chains below, sequenced in a study of blood T cells in healthy people across ages. Alongside a J-beta primer mix, a sample-barcoded 5' primer served in a second PCR lasting about 7 to 12 cycles. TCRdb reprocessed the 5' RACE reads via MiXCR and lists one record per CDR3 protein. This table holds around 1,500,000 distinct CDR3 sequences, roughly 45% found once. Sequencing used blood. The receptors originated from a woman aged 18-29 years in good health.

A few counts support this clonotype. The J gene is TRBJ2-3, the V gene TRBV3-1, with D possibly TRBD2 on 5 matching bases. V lost 4 bases and J lost 3, with 17 bases in between. CDR3 length equals 16 residues. CDR1 is LGHDT and CDR2 is YNNKEL in the germline V gene (reference sequence). The CDR3 loop is CASSPRGSERTDTQYF. CDR3 in DNA: TGTGCCAGCAGCCCTCGGGGTAGCGAGCGAACAGATACGCAGTATTTT.

V is TRBV2 and J is TRBJ2-2; perhaps TRBD1 as D (6 bases). V was trimmed by 6 bases and J by 5 bases, leaving 19 bases between them. The CDR3 runs 16 residues. Per germline, CDR1 SNHLY and CDR2 FYNNEI. As DNA, the CDR3 is TGTGCCAGCAGCCCCATGTCGGTCAGGGGTACCGGGGAGCTGTTTTTT. Protein product: CASSPMSVRGTGELFF.

The chain is built from TRBV6-5 and TRBJ1-5; 11 nucleotides line up with TRBD1. Losses at the gene ends were 8 bases for V and 4 bases for J; bases not matched to a gene: 7. This CDR3 has 15 amino acids. CDR1 and CDR2 from the germline V gene are MNHEY and SVGAGI. DNA of the CDR3: TGTGCCAGCGGACAGGGGGCCCAGGGTAATCAGCCCCAGCATTTT. Protein sequence: CASGQGAQGNQPQHF.

This chain connects TRBV25-1 to TRBJ1-2; 7 bases map to TRBD1. Per germline, CDR1 MGHDK and CDR2 SYGVNS. V trimming: 0 bases; J trimming: 2 bases; junction bases outside the gene matches: 3. The CDR3 has 15 amino acids. CDR3 in amino acids: CASSEYRDRNYGYTF. The CDR3 nucleotides read TGTGCCAGCAGTGAATACCGGGACAGAAACTATGGCTACACCTTC.

There are a few counts of this clonotype. CDR3 region: CASSQDNGLAGLISYNEQFF. The CDR3 nucleotides read TGTGCCAGCAGCCAAGACAACGGCCTAGCGGGCCTGATCTCCTACAATGAGCAGTTCTTC. The rearrangement uses TRBV14 and TRBJ2-1; 8 bases line up with TRBD2. The J segment lost 0 bases and the V segment lost 0 bases, leaving 13 bases of the junction unmatched. The CDR3 loop spans 20 amino acids. The germline V gene encodes CDR1 SGHDN and CDR2 FVKESK.

J is TRBJ2-7 and V is TRBV3-1, with D tentatively TRBD1 or TRBD2 (6 bases each). The V gene's germline CDR1 is LGHDT and CDR2 YNNKEL (reference sequence). CDR3 length: 15 amino acids. Trimming left V 3 bases short and J 2 bases short, with 14 bases between. In DNA, the CDR3 is TGTGCCAGCAGCCAGCGGGACACAAGGCCCTACGAGCAGTACTTC. This encodes CASSQRDTRPYEQYF.

This clonotype was recorded only once. The chain has TRBV20-1 and TRBJ2-1, with D perhaps being TRBD1 or TRBD2 (6 bases each). The ends were cut back, 2 bases at V and 0 bases at J, with 8 bases in the middle. The germline CDR1 and CDR2 sequences are DFQATT and SNEGSKA (reference sequence). The CDR3 consists of 14 residues. Here the CDR3 reads CSARRGPSYNEQFF. In DNA form, the CDR3 reads TGCAGTGCTAGACGGGGGCCCTCCTACAATGAGCAGTTCTTC.

The J gene is TRBJ1-1, the V gene TRBV3-1, with TRBD1 as a possible D gene (6 bases). The CDR3 is 15 amino acids. Germline assignment: CDR1 LGHDT and CDR2 YNNKEL (reference sequence). The germline V and J ends were trimmed by 1 base and 2 bases, with 11 bases remaining between them. DNA of the CDR3: TGTGCCAGCAGCCAAGGACTAGGGGGAAACACTGAAGCTTTCTTT. This translates into CASSQGLGGNTEAFF. The full variable domain, rest sourced from reference TRBV3-1 and TRBJ1-1, is DTAVSQTPKYLVTQMGNDKSIKCEQNLGHDTMYWYKQDSKKFLKIMFSYNNKELIINETVPNRFSPKSPDKAHLNLHINSLELGDSAVYFCASSQGLGGNTEAFFGQGTRLTVV.

This chain connects TRBV29-1 to TRBJ1-5; maybe TRBD1 (5 bases). Trimming stripped 4 bases from V and 3 bases from J, with 13 bases between. Looked up from germline, CDR1 is SQVTM and CDR2 is ANQGSEA. The CDR3 sequence is 14 residues long. The CDR3 region has the DNA TGCAGCGTTGCCGAGTGGGGGACCAATCAGCCCCAGCATTTT. Its protein product is CSVAEWGTNQPQHF. The whole variable domain, filled in from reference TRBV29-1 and TRBJ1-5, reads SAVISQKPSRDICQRGTSLTIQCQVDSQVTMMFWYRQQPGQSLTLIATANQGSEATYESGFVIDKFPISRPNLTFSTLTVSNMSPEDSSIYLCSVAEWGTNQPQHFGDGTRLSIL.

This clonotype was counted a few times. The genes are TRBV4-2 and TRBJ2-3, with D perhaps TRBD2 (6 bases). Deletions cut 0 bases from V and 1 base from J, with 32 bases between. The CDR3 has 23 amino acids. Germline V gene lookup returns CDR1 LGHNA and CDR2 YNFKEQ. The CDR3 DNA follows: TGTGCCAGCAGCCAAGAATTGGGACTTGTACAATGGCGCAGAGGATCCCGCACAGATACGCAGTATTTT. This sequence encodes CASSQELGLVQWRRGSRTDTQYF.

This chain connects TRBV3-1 to TRBJ2-7, with TRBD2 identical over 11 bases. The CDR3 extends over 15 amino acids. The V gene end was trimmed by 6 bases and the J gene end by 7 bases; junction bases not matched to a gene: 11. Germline V gene lookup returns CDR1 LGHDT and CDR2 YNNKEL (reference sequence). The CDR3 sequence is CASRDTSGGGPEQYF. The CDR3 nucleotides are TGTGCCAGCAGGGATACTAGCGGGGGAGGACCTGAGCAGTACTTC.

The chain links TRBV3-1 to TRBJ2-1; 8 nucleotides align to TRBD2. Per the germline V gene, CDR1 is LGHDT and CDR2 is YNNKEL (reference sequence). Unmatched junction bases numbered 8, after V lost 6 bases and J lost 4 bases. The CDR3 is 15 amino acids. In DNA, the CDR3 is TGTGCCAGCAGTCGCGATAGCGGGATGTACAATGAGCAGTTCTTC. This gives the protein CASSRDSGMYNEQFF.

This chain connects TRBV9 to TRBJ2-1; 10 bases are shared with TRBD2. The germline CDR1 and CDR2 sequences are SGDLS and YYNGEE. V was clipped by 4 bases and J by 8 bases; unmatched bases: 12. CDR3 length equals 16 residues. In DNA form, the CDR3 reads TGTGCCAGCAGCTTATCCCCACTAGCGGGGAGGGATGAGCAGTTCTTC. Its translation: CASSLSPLAGRDEQFF.

This chain connects TRBV5-1 to TRBJ2-5; D may be TRBD1 (6 bases). The DNA matches TRBJ2-7 better at its end, which makes the J call doubtful. The length of the CDR3 is 15 residues. Germline CDR1 is SGHRS and CDR2 is YFSETQ. CDR3 bases: TGCGCCAGCAGCTCCCAACCCGGGACAACCTGCGAGCAGTACTTC. Translation gives CASSSQPGTTCEQYF.